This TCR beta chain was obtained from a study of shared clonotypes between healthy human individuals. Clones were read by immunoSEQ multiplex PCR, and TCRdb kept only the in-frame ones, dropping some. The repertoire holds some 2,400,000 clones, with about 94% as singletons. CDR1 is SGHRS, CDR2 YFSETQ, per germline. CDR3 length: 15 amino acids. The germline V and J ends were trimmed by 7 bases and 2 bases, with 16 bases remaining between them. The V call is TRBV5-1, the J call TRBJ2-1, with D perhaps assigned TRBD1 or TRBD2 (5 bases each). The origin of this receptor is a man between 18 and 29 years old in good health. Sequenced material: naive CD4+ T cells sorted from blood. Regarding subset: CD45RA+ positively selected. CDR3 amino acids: CASQVGGPPYNEQFF. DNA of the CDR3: TGCGCCAGCCAAGTTGGGGGTCCACCCTACAATGAGCAGTTCTTC.